The present entry profiles one TCR beta chain with its context. Its antigen is not yet known. No clone much larger than this one lies a single base away; base qualities are absent. Receptor libraries were prepared by the immunoSEQ multiplex PCR assay. For the multiplex PCR, a mixture combining 60 forward primers for TCR Vbeta segments and 13 reverse primers for TCR Jbeta segments was used. The CDR3 region of rearranged TCR beta genes was amplified from genomic DNA by a multiplex PCR assay. The Illumina HiSeq System was used to sequence the amplified TCR beta libraries as 87-base-pair reads. The authors' analysis ran thus. Across the 500 to 700 repertoires, a later analysis counted roughly 77 million unique TCR beta chains, 9.5 million to 13 million of which were shared by at least two donors. A nearest-neighbor algorithm error-corrected the raw reads and collapsed the reads into unique sequences, merging closely related sequences to remove PCR and sequencing errors. V, D and J gene segments were assigned by aligning CDR3 sequences to IMGT reference sequences. Each retained sequence needed at least a six-nucleotide match to both a V gene segment and a J gene segment. A rearrangement was called productive if the CDR3 had no stop codons and remained in frame with V and J, and every other rearrangement was called non-productive. Following IMGT convention, CDR3 was defined as the stretch from the second conserved V-encoded cysteine up to the conserved J-encoded phenylalanine. The earlier analysis of 500 to 750 of the donors excluded any sequence lacking an unambiguous match to a single V gene segment. An earlier analysis of 450 to 650 of the donors called V segments functional above 56.7% productive rearrangements and segregating when the between-donor standard deviation exceeded 5%. A statistical classification framework was built for diagnosing cytomegalovirus status from the catalog of TCR beta chain sequences. A later analysis assigned V and J genes by comparing TCR nucleotide sequences with IMGT/GENE-DB human TR gene sequences. The TCRdist pipeline was used in a later analysis to assign CDR3 sequences and most-parsimonious VDJ recombination scenarios. In a later analysis, each TCR beta chain was defined by its CDR3 amino acid sequence together with its V-gene family, and reads lacking a unique V-gene family were excluded. A later analysis removed 592 highly shared, low-generation-probability nucleotide sequences to deal with suspected cross-contamination and a sequencing artifact. In a later analysis, a clonal expansion index for each public chain was calculated from normalized within-repertoire ranks of inferred template counts. Generation probabilities in a later analysis came from a VDJ recombination model fitted to out-of-frame rearrangements, and those results were checked against IGoR. In a later analysis, hypergeometric tests were used to score TCR-TCR, TCR-HLA and TCR-CMV co-occurrence, with a repertoire-size bias correction applied to TCR pairs. To estimate false discovery rates, a later analysis permuted the HLA or CMV assignments 20 times. A later analysis grouped co-occurring TCRs with DBSCAN, adding TCRdist sequence similarity when clustering within HLA-allele-positive subsets. Repertoires with fewer than 30,000 or more than 120,000 public chains, plus five repertoires with anomalous nucleotide sharing, were excluded from co-occurrence clustering. Entries here come from immuneACCESS through TCRdb and include only in-frame sequences with V and J called. Some clones fail to appear in such tables; in the studies checked, an unresolved V gene covers under half of the shortfall, and the cause of the remainder is unknown. That table gives V, J and clone size, and the DNA gave D and trimming. Present in this sample are over 150,000 clones, 70% to 80% of which were seen just once. Nearly 3% of the sample goes to the ten largest clones.

The data originate from a study of cytomegalovirus exposure and HLA in healthy donors (dated by TCRdb to 2016 to 2017). Describing the broader study: According to an earlier analysis of several hundred of the donors, roughly 180 million T cells yielded roughly 100 million unique TCR beta sequences and approximately 300 Gb of sequence data. On average, about 240,000 unique TCR beta nucleotide sequences were sequenced per donor among several hundred genotyped donors of the cohort, with 15% to 20% of those sequences being non-productive. Among the roughly 400 genotyped donors, around 79% belonged to the genetic ancestry cluster associated with self-reported Caucasian donors. Every discovery cohort repertoire had been produced on one sequencing platform. Rather than drawing on any new phenotypic data, the later analysis identified candidate immune exposures from TCR beta sequences and the way those sequences occurred across donors. A later genetic analysis took genome-wide SNP genotypes for about 55% of the 666 donors and used that subset as a discovery cohort. Four or five DR-DQ haplotypes were handled as single units for association and clustering, since linkage in the cohort was strong. The study was designed to test whether signatures of past pathogen exposure could be identified by cataloging public T cell receptors. An early release that covered approximately 600 HLA-typed donors contained about 300 gigabases of sequencing data and tens of millions of unique TCR sequences. In a later analysis, previously published TCR beta repertoires from more than 500 donors were re-analyzed and high-resolution HLA genotyping was added so that TCR occurrence patterns could be studied. Both class I and class II loci were covered by HLA typing, at four-digit resolution. In an earlier analysis of a few hundred of the donors, high-throughput TCR beta sequencing was used to judge whether each TCR beta V gene segment behaved as functional or pseudogenic. To predict cytomegalovirus infection status, the study brought together high-throughput TCR immunosequencing, statistical association of individual TCRs with disease status, and machine learning. In addition to the first cohort of 500 to 850 subjects, a separate validation cohort of over 90 different subjects was used. The number of donors typed differed by locus, with about 629-630 for A, B, C, DRB1 and DQB1, roughly 520 for DQA1, over 600 for DPA1, and approximately 470 for DPB1. Donor age, sex, ethnicity and CMV serostatus were compiled alongside the repertoire data. The study profiled the T cell repertoires of hundreds of subjects by immunosequencing and related them to cytomegalovirus serostatus.

CDR3 length: 13 amino acids, cysteine to phenylalanine. Of all the DNA, just the CDR3 is kept, 39 bases in frame from base 1. CDR1 and CDR2, per the germline V gene, are SNHLY and FYNNEI. V is cut by 5 bases and J by 9 bases, and the space between the germline ends is 14 bases. The cohort comprised fewer than 700 healthy bone marrow donors. Cohort members were all nominally healthy when sampled, although unrecorded immune exposures were likely present. The donor was CMV seronegative and belonged to the group of around 350 seronegative cohort members. A peripheral blood sample was collected from each donor, and TCR beta sequencing was performed on peripheral blood mononuclear cells. Genomic DNA was extracted from the blood cell samples with the Qiagen DNeasy Blood Extraction Kit. Overall results and qualifications from the work: While some public TCRs were present in many individuals, most TCR sequences turned up only very rarely across donors. According to a later analysis, TCR association rates differed among HLA loci, with DRB1 alleles showing the most associated TCRs and HLA-C alleles showing the fewest. An association between a missense DCLRE1C variant and V-gene and J-gene trimming of TCR beta chains was found in a later genetic analysis and replicated in an independent cohort. Compared with equally common non-associated chains, HLA-associated TCR beta chains in a later analysis were more clonally expanded and had lower generation probabilities. In the study, about 150 TCR beta chains were listed as associated with cytomegalovirus. CMV serostatus was the only immune exposure information available for the cohort. A further reported finding was that TCR beta sequences accurately predicted the HLA-A and HLA-B alleles for most subjects in the first cohort. In a later analysis, most CMV-associated TCR beta chains were found to appear HLA-restricted, with HLA associations seemingly driven largely by CMV exposure. Because counts were too low, about 17 rarely observed V segments, including chromosome 9 orphons, were excluded from the earlier analysis of fewer than 650 of the donors. Because HLA typing was missing for some donors at each locus, association tests included only the typed subset. In a later genetic analysis, fewer N-insertions in productive TCRs were reported among donors in an Asian-associated ancestry cluster than the roughly 710-donor mean. When HLA alleles, especially DR and DQ, strongly co-occurred, TCR associations were difficult to assign to individual alleles. Cytomegalovirus status was reported to be diagnosed by the classifier with high specificity and sensitivity in both the original and validation cohorts. The authors suggested that the approach could potentially be generalized to other disease states and immunological phenotypes. Only TCR beta chains were sequenced in this cohort, and the absence of alpha or paired-chain data limited detectable features. A later analysis associated some 17,000 TCR beta sequences with specific HLA alleles at a false discovery rate of 0.05. The sequencing pipeline was judged likely to have produced a cluster of highly shared sequence variants as a technical artifact. In a later analysis, several top co-occurrence clusters were reported to appear linked to parvovirus B19, influenza, CMV and Epstein-Barr virus. Linkage disequilibrium might explain the correlated functional status among segregating V segments, but an unknown experimental factor could not be ruled out. The 87-base-pair reads could not distinguish some IMGT-functional V segments, including TRBV6-2 and TRBV6-3, so those segments were excluded. Roughly uniform sequencing depth across donors was assumed in presence/absence analyses, although this assumption may not hold. In vitro tests confirmed that a few of the cytomegalovirus-associated TCR beta chains recognize cytomegalovirus antigens. In an earlier analysis of 500 to 650 of the donors, most TCR beta V segments appeared in productive rearrangements about 87% or about 30% of the time, broadly matching IMGT annotations.

The TCR comes from a woman under 40 in good health and CMV-seronegative. In this chain, TRBV2 is recombined with TRBJ2-1; TRBD1 is perhaps the D gene, given 7 matching bases. The sequenced material came from PBMCs. The sequence in DNA is TGTGCCAGCAGTTCCTACAGGGGAGGTGAGCAGTTCTTC. It encodes CASSSYRGGEQFF.